A selection of T cell receptor beta chains follows, all from one sample in a study of blood T cell repertoires in COVID-19. Libraries were prepared by immunoSEQ multiplex PCR; TCRdb keeps only in-frame clonotypes and omits some of them. The data show more than 150,000 clones, roughly 80% seen once. Sequencing was done on a sample of PBMCs or T cells enriched from blood (not recorded which). These receptors all come from a man between 60 and 70 years old who had been exposed to COVID-19. The CDR3 runs from the conserved cysteine through the conserved F or W. A D gene is named only where the DNA matches it firmly. Expanded clones get a size class; other rows say once, few or many, or leave the size out.

TRBD1	TRBV5-8	TRBJ1-5	once	TGTGCCAGCAGCCGGGGGACAGATAGCAATCAGCCCCAGCATTTT	CASSRGTDSNQPQHF
TRBD1	TRBV30	TRBJ1-2	few	TGTGCCTGGAGTCCAGGGGGCGGGGGCTATGGCTACACCTTC	CAWSPGGGGYGYTF
TRBD1	TRBV5-1	TRBJ2-7	once	TGCGCCAGCAGCTTGGAGGGGACAGACTACGAGCAGTACTTC	CASSLEGTDYEQYF
.	TRBV28	TRBJ1-2	.	TGTGCCAGCAGTTCGGTAGGGGCGCAGGACTATGGCTACACCTTC	CASSSVGAQDYGYTF
.	TRBV4-3	TRBJ2-6	.	TGCGCCAGCAGCCAAGATGTGAGCTCTGGGGCCAACGTCCTGACTTTC	CASSQDVSSGANVLTF
TRBD2	TRBV2	TRBJ2-5	.	TGTGCCAGCAGTCTAGCGGGAATAAGCCAAGAGACCCAGTACTTC	CASSLAGISQETQYF
TRBD1	TRBV7-9	TRBJ2-2	.	TGTGCCAGCAGCTGGAGGACAGGGCACACCGGGGAGCTGTTTTTT	CASSWRTGHTGELFF
TRBD1	TRBV2	TRBJ1-4	.	TGTGCCAGCAAAGTTTCCGGGACAGGGAATGAAAAACTGTTTTTT	CASKVSGTGNEKLFF
.	TRBV30	TRBJ2-7	.	TGTGCCCTGACCGCCGGGACTTTCCTGAGGGAGCAGTACTTC	CALTAGTFLREQYF
TRBD2	TRBV3-1/TRBV3-2	TRBJ2-2	.	TGTGCCAGCAGCCACCACCGATGGCAGGGGGCAGGGACTAGCGGCCGGCCTCGCATAGGGGAGCTGTTTTTT	CASSHHRWQGAGTSGRPRIGELFF
.	TRBV15	TRBJ2-5	.	TGTGCCACCAGCAGAGACCTTACCAAGAGTGACTTC	CATSRDLTKSDF
TRBD2	TRBV15	TRBJ2-1	.	TGTGCCACCAGCAGAGATCCCCCGACTAGCGGGAGAGGGAATGAGCAGTTCTTC	CATSRDPPTSGRGNEQFF
TRBD2	TRBV27	TRBJ2-4	.	TGTGCCAGCAGTCCCCTACTAGCGCCGTACATTCAGTACTTC	CASSPLLAPYIQYF
TRBD1	TRBV25-1	TRBJ1-4	.	TGTGCCAGCGGCGGACAGGTTGCAACTAATGAAAAACTGTTTTTT	CASGGQVATNEKLFF
.	TRBV7-8	TRBJ2-7	few	TGTGCCAGCAGCCTACGGGGCTCCTACGAGCAGTACTTC	CASSLRGSYEQYF
TRBD2	TRBV28	TRBJ2-7	few	TGTGCCAGCAGGGCGCCGGGAGGGGTGAACGAGCAGTACTTC	CASRAPGGVNEQYF
.	TRBV7-2	TRBJ2-5	.	TGTGCCAGCAGGAAGGGGGGAGGGTTCATTGGAGAGACCCAGTACTTC	CASRKGGGFIGETQYF
TRBD2	TRBV5-4	TRBJ2-7	.	TGTGCCAGCAGTCTCGAGACTAGCCGTTACGAGCAGTACTTC	CASSLETSRYEQYF
.	TRBV18	TRBJ1-6	.	TGTGCCAGCTCACCACAGAAGGGAGGTAATTCACCCCTCCACTTT	CASSPQKGGNSPLHF
TRBD2	TRBV2	TRBJ2-2	few	TGTGCCAGCAAGATAAGGACTAGCGGTGACACCGGGGAGCTGTTTTTT	CASKIRTSGDTGELFF
.	TRBV5-4	TRBJ1-4	many	TGTGCCAGCAGCTCCGCCGGGACATTGAAACTGTTTTTT	CASSSAGTLKLFF
TRBD2	TRBV6-4	TRBJ2-1	few	TGTGCCAGCAGTCCGACTAGCTCTGGTTCCTACAATGAGCAGTTCTTC	CASSPTSSGSYNEQFF
TRBD2	TRBV2	TRBJ2-3	.	TGTGCCAGCAGTCGACTAGCGGGAGGGTCCGATACGCAGTATTTT	CASSRLAGGSDTQYF
TRBD1	TRBV11-2	TRBJ2-2	.	TGTGCCAGCAGCGTCGGACAGGGATCCGGGGAGCTGTTTTTT	CASSVGQGSGELFF
TRBD1	TRBV10-3	TRBJ2-5	.	TGTGCCATCAGGGGACAGGGCGTTGAGACCCAGTACTTC	CAIRGQGVETQYF
.	TRBV19	TRBJ1-5	.	TGTGCCAGTAGGGAGACTCCTTATAGCAATCAGCCCCAGCATTTT	CASRETPYSNQPQHF
TRBD1	TRBV9	TRBJ2-7	.	TGTGCCAGCAGCGTAACCGGGACAGCCGAGCAGTACTTC	CASSVTGTAEQYF
.	TRBV9	TRBJ2-7	.	TGTGCCAGCAGCGCGAGCGGAGTCGACTACGAGCAGTACTTC	CASSASGVDYEQYF
.	TRBV9	TRBJ2-7	.	TGTGCCAGCAGCCCCCGTGGTAGCGGCTCCTACGAGCAGTACTTC	CASSPRGSGSYEQYF
.	TRBV7-7	TRBJ2-1	.	TGTGCCAGCAGCTATACGACGGGCAATGAGCAGTTCTTC	CASSYTTGNEQFF
TRBD1	TRBV7-2	TRBJ2-7	.	TGTGCCAGCAGCCTAGAGGGACAGGGTTACTACGAGCAGTACTTC	CASSLEGQGYYEQYF
.	TRBV12-3/TRBV12-4	TRBJ1-2	.	TGTGCCAGCAGTTCGACAGTCTATGGCTACACCTTC	CASSSTVYGYTF
TRBD1	TRBV2	TRBJ1-3	.	TGTGCCAGCAGTCAGGGGGCGGCTGGAAACACCATATATTTT	CASSQGAAGNTIYF
TRBD2	TRBV7-2	TRBJ2-2	.	TGTGCCGGAGGGGGTCTAGCGGGAGTGGGCAGCACCGGGGAGCTGTTTTTT	CAGGGLAGVGSTGELFF
TRBD2	TRBV5-1	TRBJ2-1	.	TGCGCCAGCAGCTTAAGACTAGCGGGGAAGGCGCAGTTCTTC	CASSLRLAGKAQFF
TRBD1	TRBV19	TRBJ2-7	.	TGTGCCAGTAGTATGGACAGGGCCCTCTACGAGCAGTACTTC	CASSMDRALYEQYF
TRBD1	TRBV6-2/TRBV6-3	TRBJ1-5	.	TGTGCCAGCAGTTACTCGGGGACAGGGGGTCAGCCCCAGCATTTT	CASSYSGTGGQPQHF
.	TRBV6-2/TRBV6-3	TRBJ2-7	.	TGTGCCAGCAGCCCCGACAGAAGAGAGCAGTACTTC	CASSPDRREQYF
TRBD2	TRBV10-3	TRBJ2-3	once	TGTGCCATCAGTGGCCTGACTAGCGGGGGGCCAGATACGCAGTATTTT	CAISGLTSGGPDTQYF
.	TRBV15	TRBJ2-1	.	TGTGCCACCAGCAGAGATGGGGGCCGCTCCTACAATGAGCAGTTCTTC	CATSRDGGRSYNEQFF
TRBD2	TRBV19	TRBJ2-7	once	TGTGCCAGTAGCCGGGGGGGACTAGCGGCCTACGAGCAGTACTTC	CASSRGGLAAYEQYF
.	TRBV5-4	TRBJ2-3	.	TGTGCCAGCAGCTTGGGTAGTCTTACAGATACGCAGTATTTT	CASSLGSLTDTQYF
.	TRBV3-1/TRBV3-2	TRBJ1-1	.	TGTGCCAGCAGCTCCCGGGCGTCTCAGGGAGCTTTCTTT	CASSSRASQGAFF
TRBD1	TRBV29-1	TRBJ1-2	.	TGCAGCGTCGGGGACAGGATAGCTAACTATGGCTACACCTTC	CSVGDRIANYGYTF
TRBD1	TRBV7-2	TRBJ1-3	.	TGTGCCAGCAGCAAACAGGGGGTTGGAAACACCATATATTTT	CASSKQGVGNTIYF
.	TRBV10-3	TRBJ1-4	.	TGTGCCATCAGTGAGGGGGCGGTTAATGGTGAAAAACTGTTTTTT	CAISEGAVNGEKLFF
TRBD2	TRBV7-8	TRBJ2-1	.	TGTGCCAGCAGCACCTGGACTAGCGGGAGGGTCGGGCAGTTCTTC	CASSTWTSGRVGQFF
TRBD2	TRBV20-1	TRBJ2-3	.	TGCAGTGCTAGTGTCGGCGGGAGGGTCTTTTCAGATACGCAGTATTTT	CSASVGGRVFSDTQYF
TRBD2	TRBV29-1	TRBJ2-6	.	TGCAGCGCGATTTGGACTAGCGGGGCGCAGGGTGGGGCCAACGTCCTGACTTTC	CSAIWTSGAQGGANVLTF
TRBD2	TRBV9	TRBJ2-3	once	TGTGCCAGCTCCCTGGGGGGGAAAGGAGATACGCAGTATTTT	CASSLGGKGDTQYF
TRBD1	TRBV6-2/TRBV6-3	TRBJ1-2	.	TGTGCCAGCAGTACTCGGACAGGGCGAAGCTATGGCTACACCTTC	CASSTRTGRSYGYTF
TRBD2	TRBV10-2	TRBJ2-3	.	TGCGCCAGCAGCAAAGGGACTAGCGGCACAGATACGCAGTATTTT	CASSKGTSGTDTQYF
.	TRBV19	TRBJ2-2	.	TGTGCCAGTACCCTCTTCGCGAACACCGGGGAGCTGTTTTTT	CASTLFANTGELFF
.	TRBV5-4	TRBJ2-1	.	TGTGCCAGTAGACCCGACAGGCACATCTCCTACAATGAGCAGTTCTTC	CASRPDRHISYNEQFF
.	TRBV5-1	TRBJ1-5	.	TGCGCCAGCAGCTTGAATGGCGGGAGCAATCAGCCCCAGCATTTT	CASSLNGGSNQPQHF